Listed below are T cell receptor beta chains from one sample, sequenced in a study of blood T cell repertoires in COVID-19. The table came from immunoSEQ multiplex PCR; TCRdb's copy has only in-frame clones and leaves some out. Here the sample spans some 220,000 clones, roughly 83% being singletons. What was sequenced was PBMCs or T cells enriched from blood (not recorded which). The origin of the receptors is a woman between 40 and 55 years old with acute COVID-19. The conserved cysteine and the conserved F or W are not part of the CDR3 here. Fields, in order: V gene, CDR3 protein.

>TRBV19
ASGRGDTEAF
>TRBV5-1
ASSSQKDTQEGYT
>TRBV20-1
SASSSRVVGYGYT
>TRBV5-8
ASSMAATGGPYNEQF
>TRBV3-1/TRBV3-2
ASSRTFDSYNSPLH
>TRBV5-1
ASSLSTATNEKLF
>TRBV9
ASSVTGDYLGADTQY
>TRBV5-1
ASSGGTGTEKLF
>TRBV7-8
ASSLAWKQDQPQH
>TRBV30
AWSLGTGVSPLH
>TRBV11-3
ASSLARQYNEQF
>TRBV27
ASSYAGQGLAGELF
>TRBV6-6
ASSHGLALRVTDTQY
>TRBV4-3
ASSQDLFYGYT
>TRBV7-2
ASSQGQGDPFQPQH
>TRBV7-3
ASRTGTGRTGELF
>TRBV18
ASSREEDNQPQH
>TRBV30
AWGDSYEQY
>TRBV27
ASSLWGRTSGTLYEQY
>TRBV2
ASSRQATNQPQH
>TRBV15
ATSRGASGSSYNEQF
>TRBV19
ASSMMQGNQPQH
>TRBV24-1
ATSDPTGPQETQY
>TRBV3-1/TRBV3-2
ASSHGQEGSPLH